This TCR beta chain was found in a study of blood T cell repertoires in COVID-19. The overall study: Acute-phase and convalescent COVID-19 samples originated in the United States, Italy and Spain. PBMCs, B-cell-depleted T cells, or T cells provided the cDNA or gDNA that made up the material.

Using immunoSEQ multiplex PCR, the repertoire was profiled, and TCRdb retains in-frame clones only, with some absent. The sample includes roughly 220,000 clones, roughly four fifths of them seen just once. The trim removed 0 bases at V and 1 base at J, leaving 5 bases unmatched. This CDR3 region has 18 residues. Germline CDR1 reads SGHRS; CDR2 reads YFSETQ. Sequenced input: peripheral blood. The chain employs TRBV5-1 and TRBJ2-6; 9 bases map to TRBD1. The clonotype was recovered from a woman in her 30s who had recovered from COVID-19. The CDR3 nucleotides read TGCGCCAGCAGCTTGGTTGGACAGGGGAATTCTGGGGCCAACGTCCTGACTTTC. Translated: CASSLVGQGNSGANVLTF.